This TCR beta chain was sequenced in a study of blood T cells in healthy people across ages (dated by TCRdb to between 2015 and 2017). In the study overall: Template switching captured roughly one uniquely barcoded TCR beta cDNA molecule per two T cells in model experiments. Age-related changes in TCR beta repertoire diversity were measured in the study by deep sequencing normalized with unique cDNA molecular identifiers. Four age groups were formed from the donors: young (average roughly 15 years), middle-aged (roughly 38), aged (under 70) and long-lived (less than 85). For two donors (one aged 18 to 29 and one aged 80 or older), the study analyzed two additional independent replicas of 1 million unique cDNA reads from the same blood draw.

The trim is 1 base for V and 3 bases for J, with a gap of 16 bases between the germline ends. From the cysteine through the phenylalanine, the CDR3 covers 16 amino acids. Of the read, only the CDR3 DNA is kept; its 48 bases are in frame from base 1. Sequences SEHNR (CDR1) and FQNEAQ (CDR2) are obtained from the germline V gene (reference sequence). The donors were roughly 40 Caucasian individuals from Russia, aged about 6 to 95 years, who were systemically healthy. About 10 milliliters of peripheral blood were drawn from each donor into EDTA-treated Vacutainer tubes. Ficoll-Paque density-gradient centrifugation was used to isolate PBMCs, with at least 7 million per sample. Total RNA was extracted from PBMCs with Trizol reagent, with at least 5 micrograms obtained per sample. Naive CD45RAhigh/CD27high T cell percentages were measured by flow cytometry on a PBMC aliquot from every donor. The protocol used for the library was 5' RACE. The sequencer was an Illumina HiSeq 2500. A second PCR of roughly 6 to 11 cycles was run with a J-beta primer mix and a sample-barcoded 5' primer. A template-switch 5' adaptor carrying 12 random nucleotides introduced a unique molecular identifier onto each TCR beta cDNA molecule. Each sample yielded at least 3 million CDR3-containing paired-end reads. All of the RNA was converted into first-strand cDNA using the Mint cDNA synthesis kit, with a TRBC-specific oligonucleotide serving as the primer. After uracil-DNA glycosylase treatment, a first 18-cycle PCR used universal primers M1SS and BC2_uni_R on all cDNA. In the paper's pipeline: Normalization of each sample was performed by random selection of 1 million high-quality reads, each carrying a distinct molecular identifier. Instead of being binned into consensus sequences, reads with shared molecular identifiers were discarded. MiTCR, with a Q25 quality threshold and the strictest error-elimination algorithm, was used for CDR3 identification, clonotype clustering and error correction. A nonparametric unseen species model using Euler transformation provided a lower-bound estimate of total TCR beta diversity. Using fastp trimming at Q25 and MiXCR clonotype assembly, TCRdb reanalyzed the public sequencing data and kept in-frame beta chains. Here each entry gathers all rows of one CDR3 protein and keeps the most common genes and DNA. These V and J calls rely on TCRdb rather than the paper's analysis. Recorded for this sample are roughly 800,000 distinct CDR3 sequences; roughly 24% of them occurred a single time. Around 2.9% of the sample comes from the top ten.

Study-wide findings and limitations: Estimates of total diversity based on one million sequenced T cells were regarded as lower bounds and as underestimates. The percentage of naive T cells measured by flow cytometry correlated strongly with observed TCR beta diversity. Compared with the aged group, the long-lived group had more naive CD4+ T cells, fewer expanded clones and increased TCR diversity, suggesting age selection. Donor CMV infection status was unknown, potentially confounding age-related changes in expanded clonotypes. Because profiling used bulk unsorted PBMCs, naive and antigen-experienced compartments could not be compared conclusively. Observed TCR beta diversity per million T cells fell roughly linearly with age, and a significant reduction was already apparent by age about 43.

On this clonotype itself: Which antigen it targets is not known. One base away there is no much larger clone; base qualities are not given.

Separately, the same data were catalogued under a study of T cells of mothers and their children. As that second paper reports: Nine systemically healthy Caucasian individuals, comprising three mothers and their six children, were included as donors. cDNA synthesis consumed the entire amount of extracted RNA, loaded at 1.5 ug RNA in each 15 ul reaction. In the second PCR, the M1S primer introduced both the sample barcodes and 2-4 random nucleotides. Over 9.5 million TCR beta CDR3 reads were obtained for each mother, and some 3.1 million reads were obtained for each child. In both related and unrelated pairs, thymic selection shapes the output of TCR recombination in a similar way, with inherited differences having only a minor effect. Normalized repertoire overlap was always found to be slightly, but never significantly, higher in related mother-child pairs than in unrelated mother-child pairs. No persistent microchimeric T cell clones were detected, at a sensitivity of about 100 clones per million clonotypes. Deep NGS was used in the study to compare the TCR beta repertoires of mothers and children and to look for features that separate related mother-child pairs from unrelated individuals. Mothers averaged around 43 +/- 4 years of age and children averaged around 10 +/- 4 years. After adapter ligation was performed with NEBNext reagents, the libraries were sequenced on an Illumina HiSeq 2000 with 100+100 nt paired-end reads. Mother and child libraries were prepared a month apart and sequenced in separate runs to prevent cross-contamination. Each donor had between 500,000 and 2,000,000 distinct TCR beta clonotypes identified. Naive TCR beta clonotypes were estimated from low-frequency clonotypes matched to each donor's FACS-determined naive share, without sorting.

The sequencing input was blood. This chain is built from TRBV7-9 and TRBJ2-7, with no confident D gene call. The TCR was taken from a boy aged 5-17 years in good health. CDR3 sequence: CASSLEFSRINYEQYF. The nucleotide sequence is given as TGTGCCAGCAGCTTAGAATTCTCCCGGATTAACTACGAGCAGTACTTC.